This T cell receptor (beta chain) was recorded in a study of T cells in Graves' hyperthyroidism and ophthalmopathy. Study overall: Any treatment followed the collection of peripheral blood at initial diagnosis. Study results and caveats: Patients with ophthalmopathy were separated from those with stable hyperthyroidism by a 13 V-J model.

As to this clonotype: The antigen is undetermined.

Amplification of TCR beta CDR3 regions used RNA as the template. The HTBI primer set served for first-round RT-PCR of the TCR CDR3. TCRdb called the multiplex PCR reads again in MiXCR, with one record for every CDR3 protein. The sample yields roughly 500,000 distinct CDR3 sequences, less than 25% seen once. The germline CDR1 and CDR2 sequences are DFQATT and SNEGSKA (reference sequence). V was cut by 5 bases and J by 0 bases, with 11 bases left in between. The CDR3 totals 13 residues. The cohort's ophthalmopathy patients, a group with duration under 3 months, had a Clinical Activity Score of at least 3 and a NOSPECS grade of at least 4. Diagnoses were established using clinical symptoms, serum thyroxine and TRAb, thyroid ultrasound and orbital computed tomography.

This chain joins TRBV20-1 and TRBJ2-7; no clear D. This clonotype was sampled from a woman between 25 and 40 years old with Graves' ophthalmopathy. Sequenced material: blood. In DNA, the CDR3 is TGCAGTGCTCAAGACGCCAGCTCCTACGAGCAGTACTTC. It specifies CSAQDASSYEQYF.